This T cell receptor beta chain was sequenced for a study of cytomegalovirus exposure and HLA in healthy donors (dated by TCRdb to about 2017). Background on the whole study: According to an earlier analysis of a few hundred of the donors, some 170 million T cells yielded 100 million or so unique TCR beta sequences and around 280 Gb of sequence data. An early release that covered fewer than 750 HLA-typed donors contained 250 to 350 gigabases of sequencing data and around 80 million unique TCR sequences. Of the roughly 390 genotyped donors, 81% were placed in the genetic ancestry cluster associated with self-reported Caucasian donors. The study was designed to test whether signatures of past pathogen exposure could be identified by cataloging public T cell receptors. The T cell repertoires of around 670 subjects were profiled by immunosequencing and related to cytomegalovirus serostatus. Along with the approximately 700-subject first cohort, a separate validation cohort of roughly 110 different subjects was used. High-throughput TCR immunosequencing, statistical association of individual TCRs with disease status, and machine learning were combined to predict cytomegalovirus infection status. To study patterns of TCR occurrence, a later analysis re-analyzed previously published TCR beta repertoires from 500 to 850 donors and added high-resolution HLA genotyping. Rather than using new phenotypic data, the later analysis identified candidate immune exposures from TCR beta sequences and from how often those sequences occurred across donors. An earlier analysis of 587 of the donors used high-throughput TCR beta sequencing to judge whether each TCR beta V gene segment behaved as functional or pseudogenic. Alongside the repertoire data, information on donor age, sex, ethnicity and CMV serostatus was compiled. A later genetic analysis used genome-wide SNP genotypes for 398 of the 666 donors, treating that subset as a discovery cohort. All discovery cohort repertoires had been generated on a single sequencing platform. Both class I and class II loci were covered by HLA typing, at four-digit resolution. The number of donors typed differed by locus, with roughly 620-640 for A, B, C, DRB1 and DQB1, roughly 520 for DQA1, nearly 610 for DPA1, and some 440 for DPB1. Because of strong linkage in the cohort, a few DR-DQ haplotypes were treated as single units for association and clustering. On average, roughly 200,000 unique TCR beta nucleotide sequences were sequenced per donor among some 430 genotyped donors of the cohort, with roughly a sixth of those sequences being non-productive. What the authors observed across the whole study: Because counts were too low, about 15 rarely observed V segments, including chromosome 9 orphons, were left out of the earlier analysis of over 550 of the donors. Compared with equally common non-associated chains, HLA-associated TCR beta chains in a later analysis were more clonally expanded and had lower generation probabilities. Correlated functional status among segregating V segments might reflect linkage disequilibrium, but an unknown experimental factor could not be ruled out. Compared with the roughly 600-donor mean, donors in an Asian-associated ancestry cluster had fewer N-insertions in productive TCRs, according to a later genetic analysis. Because HLA typing was unavailable for some donors at each locus, only the typed subset was used in association tests. The only immune exposure information available for the cohort was CMV serostatus. At a false discovery rate of 0.05, a later analysis linked 16,951 TCR beta sequences to specific HLA alleles. Broadly in line with IMGT annotations, most TCR beta V segments showed up in productive rearrangements about 90% or about 30% of the time in an earlier analysis of roughly 590 of the donors. In this cohort, only TCR beta chains were sequenced, and detectable features were limited by the absence of alpha or paired-chain data. The classifier was reported to diagnose cytomegalovirus status with high specificity and sensitivity in both the original cohort and the validation cohort. In vitro tests confirmed that a few of the cytomegalovirus-associated TCR beta chains recognize cytomegalovirus antigens. A group of highly shared sequence variants was considered likely to be a technical artifact of the sequencing pipeline. A further reported finding was that TCR beta sequences accurately predicted the HLA-A and HLA-B alleles for most subjects in the first cohort. The authors suggested that the approach could potentially be generalized to other disease states and immunological phenotypes. While some public TCRs were present in many individuals, most TCR sequences turned up only very rarely across donors. The study listed approximately 150 TCR beta chains as associated with cytomegalovirus. In a later analysis, most CMV-associated TCR beta chains were found to appear HLA-restricted, with HLA associations seemingly driven largely by CMV exposure. Assigning TCR associations to individual alleles was difficult when HLA alleles, especially DR and DQ, strongly co-occurred. Sequencing depth was assumed to be roughly uniform across donors in the presence/absence analyses, though that assumption may not hold. In a later analysis, the rate of TCR association differed among HLA loci, with DRB1 alleles having the most associated TCRs and HLA-C alleles having the fewest. The 87-base-pair reads could not distinguish some IMGT-functional V segments, including TRBV6-2 and TRBV6-3, so those segments were excluded. An association between a missense DCLRE1C variant and V-gene and J-gene trimming of TCR beta chains was found in a later genetic analysis and replicated in an independent cohort. According to a later analysis, parvovirus B19, influenza, CMV and Epstein-Barr virus appeared linked to several top co-occurrence clusters.

The cohort comprised some 730 healthy bone marrow donors. At the time of sampling, every cohort member was nominally healthy, though immune exposures that went unrecorded were likely present. The donor tested CMV seropositive, placing the donor among the roughly 300 seropositive members of the cohort. Each donor provided a peripheral blood sample, and peripheral blood mononuclear cells were used for TCR beta sequencing. Genomic DNA was extracted from the blood cell samples with the Qiagen DNeasy Blood Extraction Kit. The germline V end is reduced by 2 bases and the J end by 5 bases; junction bases left unmatched: 9. The CDR3 has 16 amino acids, counting the end cysteine and phenylalanine. Only the CDR3 DNA is retained, 48 bases long and in frame from the first base. Reading the germline V gene gives CDR1 SGHRS and CDR2 YFSETQ. Of note for this clone: It lacks a known antigen. Base qualities are not at hand, and no much larger clone is one base apart.

The method behind the library was the immunoSEQ multiplex PCR assay. The multiplex PCR relied on a mix of 60 forward primers for TCR Vbeta segments and 13 reverse primers for TCR Jbeta segments. The CDR3 region of rearranged TCR beta genes was amplified from genomic DNA by a multiplex PCR assay. Amplified TCR beta libraries were sequenced as 87-base-pair reads on the Illumina HiSeq System. The original methods were these. In a later analysis, some 80 million unique TCR beta chains were counted across the approximately 670 repertoires, and roughly 11 million of these chains were shared by at least two donors. Raw reads were error-corrected and collapsed into unique sequences by a nearest-neighbor algorithm in which closely related sequences were merged to remove PCR and sequencing errors. Alignment of CDR3 sequences to IMGT reference sequences was used to assign V, D and J gene segments. For a sequence to be retained, a match of at least six nucleotides to both a V gene segment and a J gene segment was required. A rearrangement counted as productive if the CDR3 had no stop codons and remained in frame with V and J, and every other rearrangement counted as non-productive. CDR3 was defined according to IMGT convention as the region running from the second conserved V-encoded cysteine to the conserved J-encoded phenylalanine. Sequences without an unambiguous match to a single V gene segment were excluded from the earlier analysis of 450 to 650 of the donors. An earlier analysis of 587 of the donors classified V segments as functional when productive rearrangements were above 56.7% and as segregating when the standard deviation between donors was above 5%. A statistical classification framework was built for diagnosing cytomegalovirus status from the catalog of TCR beta chain sequences. V and J gene assignment, in a later analysis, came from comparing TCR nucleotide sequences with IMGT/GENE-DB human TR gene sequences. Using the TCRdist pipeline, a later analysis assigned CDR3 sequences along with most-parsimonious VDJ recombination scenarios. In a later analysis, each TCR beta chain was defined by its CDR3 amino acid sequence together with its V-gene family, and reads without a unique V-gene family were excluded. A later analysis removed 550 to 650 highly shared, low-generation-probability nucleotide sequences to deal with suspected cross-contamination and a sequencing artifact. For each public chain, a later analysis derived a clonal expansion index from normalized ranks of inferred template counts within each repertoire. In a later analysis, generation probabilities were computed using a VDJ recombination model fitted to out-of-frame rearrangements, and the results were checked against IGoR. In a later analysis, hypergeometric tests were used to score TCR-TCR, TCR-HLA and TCR-CMV co-occurrence, with a repertoire-size bias correction applied to TCR pairs. To estimate false discovery rates, a later analysis permuted the HLA or CMV assignments 20 times. In a later analysis, co-occurring TCRs were grouped using DBSCAN, with TCRdist sequence similarity added in when clustering inside HLA-allele-positive subsets. Co-occurrence clustering excluded repertoires with fewer than 30,000 or more than 120,000 public chains, plus five with anomalous nucleotide sharing. Held by TCRdb, this immuneACCESS table contains in-frame sequences only and omits some clones. Under half of the omission traces to an unresolved V gene where checked; the cause of the rest is unknown. V, J and clone size are those of that table, while D and trimming were read from the DNA. This sample has about 76,000 clones in its table, and 65% to 85% of those were observed once. Jointly, the top ten make up roughly 4.9% of the sample.

This TCR came from a man in his fifties or sixties in good health and CMV-seropositive. The rearranged chain carries TRBV5-1 and TRBJ2-7, and 11 junctional nucleotides match TRBD2. Sequencing was performed on PBMCs. The CDR3 sequence is CASSFPIAGGRNEQYF. In nucleotides, the sequence is TGCGCCAGCAGCTTCCCCATAGCGGGAGGGAGGAACGAGCAGTACTTC.